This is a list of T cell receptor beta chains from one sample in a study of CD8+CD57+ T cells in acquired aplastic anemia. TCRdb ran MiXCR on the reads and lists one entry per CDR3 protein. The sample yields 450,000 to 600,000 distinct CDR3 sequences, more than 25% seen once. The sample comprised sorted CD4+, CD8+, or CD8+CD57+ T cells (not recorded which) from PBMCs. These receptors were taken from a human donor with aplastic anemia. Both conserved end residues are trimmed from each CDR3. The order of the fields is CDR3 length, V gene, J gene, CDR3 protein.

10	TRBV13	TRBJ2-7	ASSLDRREQY
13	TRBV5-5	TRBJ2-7	ASSLGGAITYEQY
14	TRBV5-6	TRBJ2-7	ASCLGLAGEPYEQY
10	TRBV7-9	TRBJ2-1	ASSASVGGQF
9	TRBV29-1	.	SVDIAYEQY
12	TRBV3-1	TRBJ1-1	ASSQADRNTEAF
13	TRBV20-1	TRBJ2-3	SATGTSLSTDTQY
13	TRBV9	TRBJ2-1	ASSATSGRNSEQF
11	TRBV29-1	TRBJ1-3	SVITGAGNTIY
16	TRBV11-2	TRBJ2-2	ASSSPGQGTAGGGELF
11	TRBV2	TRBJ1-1	ASSGGTLSEAF
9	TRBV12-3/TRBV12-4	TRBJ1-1	ASTTGTEAF
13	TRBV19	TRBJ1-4	ATFGGVGINEKLF